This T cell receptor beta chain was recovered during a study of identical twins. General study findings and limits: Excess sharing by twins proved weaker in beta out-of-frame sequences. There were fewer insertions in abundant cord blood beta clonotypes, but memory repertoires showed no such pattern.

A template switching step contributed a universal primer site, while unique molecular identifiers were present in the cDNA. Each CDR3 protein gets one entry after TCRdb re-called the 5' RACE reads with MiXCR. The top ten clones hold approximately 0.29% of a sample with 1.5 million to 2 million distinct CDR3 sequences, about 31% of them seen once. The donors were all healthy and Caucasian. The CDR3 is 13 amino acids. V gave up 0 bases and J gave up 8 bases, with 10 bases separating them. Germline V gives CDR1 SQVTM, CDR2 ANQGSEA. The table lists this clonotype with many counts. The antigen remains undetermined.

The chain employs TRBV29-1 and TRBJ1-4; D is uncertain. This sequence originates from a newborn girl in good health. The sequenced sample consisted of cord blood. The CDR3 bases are TGCAGCGTTGAAGAAGTCCCCGGGGAAAAACTGTTTTTT. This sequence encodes CSVEEVPGEKLFF.